This entry is about one T cell receptor (beta chain). Trimming shortened V by 9 bases and J by 8 bases, and 19 bases separated the two germline ends. There are 13 residues in the CDR3. Germline loops: CDR1 SNHLY, CDR2 FYNNEI. The data were taken from a study of T cells in Graves' hyperthyroidism and ophthalmopathy. Graves' hyperthyroidism showing no ophthalmopathy progression within 18 months was considered stable. TCR beta CDR3 regions were amplified from RNA. An initial round of RT-PCR targeting the TCR CDR3 relied on the HTBI primer set. TCRdb analysed the multiplex PCR reads with MiXCR anew, one entry per CDR3 protein. The sample records approximately 590,000 distinct CDR3 sequences, around 46% being singletons.

The TCR comes from a woman between 18 and 29 years old with Graves' hyperthyroidism. The sample was peripheral blood or thyroid tissue (not recorded which). The J gene is TRBJ1-2, the V gene TRBV2, with D possibly being TRBD1 (6 bases). The CDR3 region has the DNA TGTGCCAGTGATCAGGGGATCGGCCGCGGCTACACCTTC. Amino acids: CASDQGIGRGYTF. Filled out from reference TRBV2 and TRBJ1-2, the complete variable domain reads EPEVTQTPSHQVTQMGQEVILRCVPISNHLYFYWYRQILGQKVEFLVSFYNNEISEKSEIFDDQFSVERPDGSNFTLKIRSTKLEDSAMYFCASDQGIGRGYTFGSGTRLTVV.